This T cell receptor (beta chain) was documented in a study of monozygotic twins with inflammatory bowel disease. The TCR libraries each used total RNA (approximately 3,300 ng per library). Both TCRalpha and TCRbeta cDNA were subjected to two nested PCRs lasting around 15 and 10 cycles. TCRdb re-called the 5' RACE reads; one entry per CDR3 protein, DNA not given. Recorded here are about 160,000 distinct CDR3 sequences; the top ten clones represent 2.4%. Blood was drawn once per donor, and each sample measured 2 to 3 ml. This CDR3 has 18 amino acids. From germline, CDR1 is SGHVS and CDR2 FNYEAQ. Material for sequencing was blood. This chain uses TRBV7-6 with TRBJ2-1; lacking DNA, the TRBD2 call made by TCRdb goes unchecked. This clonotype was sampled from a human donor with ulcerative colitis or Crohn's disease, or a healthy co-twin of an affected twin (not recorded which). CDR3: CASSLARLAGISYNEQFF.